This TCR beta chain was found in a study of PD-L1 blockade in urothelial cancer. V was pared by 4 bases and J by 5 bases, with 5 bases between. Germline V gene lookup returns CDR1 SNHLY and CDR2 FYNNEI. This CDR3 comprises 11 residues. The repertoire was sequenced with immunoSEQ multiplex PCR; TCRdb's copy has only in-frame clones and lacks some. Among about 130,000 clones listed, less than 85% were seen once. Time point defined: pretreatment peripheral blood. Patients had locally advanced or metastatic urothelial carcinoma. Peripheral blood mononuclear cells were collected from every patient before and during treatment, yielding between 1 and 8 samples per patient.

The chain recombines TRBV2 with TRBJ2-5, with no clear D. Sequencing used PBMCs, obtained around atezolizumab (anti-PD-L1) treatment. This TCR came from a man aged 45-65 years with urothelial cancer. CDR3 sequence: CASSGEETQYF. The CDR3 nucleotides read TGTGCCAGCAGTGGCGAGGAGACCCAGTACTTC. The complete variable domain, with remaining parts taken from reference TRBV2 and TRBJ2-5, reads EPEVTQTPSHQVTQMGQEVILRCVPISNHLYFYWYRQILGQKVEFLVSFYNNEISEKSEIFDDQFSVERPDGSNFTLKIRSTKLEDSAMYFCASSGEETQYFGPGTRLLVL.